Listed below are T cell receptor beta chains from one sample, sequenced in a study of blood T cell repertoires in COVID-19. Generated by immunoSEQ multiplex PCR, the TCRdb table keeps only in-frame clones and is missing some. This sample has around 40,000 clones, with roughly 77% found just once. Source material: peripheral blood. The source of these receptors is an elderly man with active or convalescent COVID-19. Each CDR3 is given with its conserved first and last residue. Fields, in order: V gene, clone size, J gene, D gene, CDR3 protein, CDR3 DNA. The D gene is left open where the match is weak. Expanded clones are given a class, and other clones once, few, many or no size at all.

V gene: TRBV5-1; clone size: NA; J gene: TRBJ2-3; D gene: NA; CDR3 protein: CASSLGDFHTDTQYF; CDR3 DNA: TGCGCCAGCAGCTTGGGGGACTTTCACACAGATACGCAGTATTTT
V gene: TRBV7-2; clone size: NA; J gene: TRBJ2-3; D gene: NA; CDR3 protein: CASSFRGGSYTDTQYF; CDR3 DNA: TGTGCCAGCAGCTTTAGGGGGGGATCTTACACAGATACGCAGTATTTT
V gene: TRBV18; clone size: few; J gene: TRBJ1-5; D gene: NA; CDR3 protein: CASSLAGGNSNQPQHF; CDR3 DNA: TGTGCCAGCTCGCTGGCCGGGGGAAATAGCAATCAGCCCCAGCATTTT
V gene: TRBV25-1; clone size: few; J gene: TRBJ1-1; D gene: NA; CDR3 protein: CASSESVASLPEAFF; CDR3 DNA: TGTGCCAGCAGTGAAAGCGTCGCCTCCCTGCCTGAAGCTTTCTTT
V gene: TRBV5-1; clone size: NA; J gene: TRBJ2-2; D gene: TRBD2; CDR3 protein: CASSPRALAGGNTGELFF; CDR3 DNA: TGCGCCAGCAGCCCGCGGGCCCTAGCGGGGGGAAACACCGGGGAGCTGTTTTTT
V gene: TRBV27; clone size: NA; J gene: TRBJ2-3; D gene: TRBD2; CDR3 protein: CASAKGLAVTDTQYF; CDR3 DNA: TGTGCCAGCGCTAAGGGACTAGCGGTCACAGATACGCAGTATTTT
V gene: TRBV4-2; clone size: NA; J gene: TRBJ1-6; D gene: TRBD1; CDR3 protein: CASSQETTGTGNSPLHF; CDR3 DNA: TGTGCCAGCAGCCAAGAGACAACCGGGACAGGGAATTCACCCCTCCACTTT
V gene: TRBV30; clone size: few; J gene: TRBJ1-6; D gene: TRBD1; CDR3 protein: CAWEGTAYNSPLHF; CDR3 DNA: TGTGCCTGGGAAGGGACAGCCTATAATTCACCCCTCCACTTT
V gene: TRBV11-2; clone size: NA; J gene: TRBJ2-7; D gene: NA; CDR3 protein: CASSFGGSYEQYF; CDR3 DNA: TGTGCCAGCAGCTTTGGCGGATCCTACGAGCAGTACTTC
V gene: TRBV7-8; clone size: NA; J gene: TRBJ1-2; D gene: NA; CDR3 protein: CASSLRGPSRGYTF; CDR3 DNA: TGTGCCAGCAGCTTACGCGGCCCATCAAGGGGCTACACCTTC
V gene: TRBV4-3; clone size: once; J gene: TRBJ1-2; D gene: NA; CDR3 protein: CASSQVSTSSMRYTF; CDR3 DNA: TGCGCCAGCAGCCAAGTTTCCACCTCGTCTATGCGCTACACCTTC
V gene: TRBV19; clone size: NA; J gene: TRBJ1-2; D gene: TRBD1; CDR3 protein: CASSIAQGPRNGYTF; CDR3 DNA: TGTGCCAGTAGTATTGCACAGGGGCCGCGGAATGGCTACACCTTC
V gene: TRBV11-2; clone size: NA; J gene: TRBJ1-6; D gene: TRBD1; CDR3 protein: CASRLLPGTGGSPLHF; CDR3 DNA: TGTGCCAGCAGACTGCTCCCCGGGACAGGGGGATCACCCCTCCACTTT
V gene: TRBV5-1; clone size: NA; J gene: TRBJ2-2; D gene: NA; CDR3 protein: CASRVSGNTGELFF; CDR3 DNA: TGCGCCAGCAGGGTCAGCGGGAACACCGGGGAGCTGTTTTTT
V gene: TRBV18; clone size: NA; J gene: TRBJ1-2; D gene: TRBD1; CDR3 protein: CASSTYQDRVYGYTF; CDR3 DNA: TGTGCCAGCTCGACATACCAGGACAGGGTCTATGGCTACACCTTC
V gene: TRBV6-5; clone size: NA; J gene: TRBJ1-6; D gene: TRBD1; CDR3 protein: CASSQGAWNSPLHF; CDR3 DNA: TGTGCCAGCAGCCAGGGGGCATGGAATTCACCCCTCCACTTT
V gene: TRBV18; clone size: NA; J gene: TRBJ1-4; D gene: NA; CDR3 protein: CATQQGADEKLFF; CDR3 DNA: TGTGCCACCCAACAGGGTGCGGATGAAAAACTGTTTTTT
V gene: TRBV28; clone size: few; J gene: TRBJ1-1; D gene: TRBD1; CDR3 protein: CASSFIQGVRDTEAFF; CDR3 DNA: TGTGCCAGCAGTTTTATACAGGGGGTAAGAGACACTGAAGCTTTCTTT
V gene: TRBV28; clone size: few; J gene: TRBJ1-5; D gene: NA; CDR3 protein: CASSSRRLDSYQPQHF; CDR3 DNA: TGTGCCAGCAGTTCCCGAAGATTAGACAGTTATCAGCCCCAGCATTTT
V gene: TRBV7-6; clone size: NA; J gene: TRBJ1-2; D gene: NA; CDR3 protein: CASSTGSNYGYTF; CDR3 DNA: TGTGCCAGCAGCACAGGTTCTAACTATGGCTACACCTTC
V gene: TRBV28; clone size: NA; J gene: TRBJ1-1; D gene: TRBD1; CDR3 protein: CASNGLRQGEAFF; CDR3 DNA: TGTGCCAGCAACGGTCTCCGACAGGGTGAAGCTTTCTTT
V gene: TRBV19; clone size: NA; J gene: TRBJ1-5; D gene: NA; CDR3 protein: CASTPTGNNQPQHF; CDR3 DNA: TGTGCCAGTACCCCGACAGGAAACAATCAGCCCCAGCATTTT
V gene: TRBV2; clone size: NA; J gene: TRBJ2-6; D gene: TRBD1; CDR3 protein: CASRGQPSGANVLTF; CDR3 DNA: TGTGCCAGCAGGGGACAGCCCTCTGGGGCCAACGTCCTGACTTTC
V gene: TRBV27; clone size: NA; J gene: TRBJ2-5; D gene: NA; CDR3 protein: CASSLDGPQETQYF; CDR3 DNA: TGTGCCAGCAGTTTAGATGGCCCACAAGAGACCCAGTACTTC
V gene: TRBV5-1; clone size: NA; J gene: TRBJ1-5; D gene: NA; CDR3 protein: CASSTGVGADQPQHF; CDR3 DNA: TGCGCCAGCAGCACCGGCGTAGGGGCTGATCAGCCCCAGCATTTT
V gene: TRBV6-5; clone size: NA; J gene: TRBJ2-5; D gene: NA; CDR3 protein: CASSATGRGTQYF; CDR3 DNA: TGTGCCAGCAGCGCTACGGGTCGGGGGACCCAGTACTTC
V gene: TRBV7-9; clone size: NA; J gene: TRBJ1-1; D gene: TRBD1; CDR3 protein: CASSSRGWNTEAFF; CDR3 DNA: TGTGCCAGCAGCTCCAGGGGGTGGAACACTGAAGCTTTCTTT
V gene: TRBV18; clone size: NA; J gene: TRBJ2-3; D gene: TRBD2; CDR3 protein: CASSPNRAGVSTDTQYF; CDR3 DNA: TGTGCCAGCTCACCTAACAGAGCGGGGGTTAGCACAGATACGCAGTATTTT
V gene: TRBV9; clone size: NA; J gene: TRBJ2-3; D gene: NA; CDR3 protein: CASSVRRDGDTQYF; CDR3 DNA: TGTGCCAGCAGCGTAAGGAGGGATGGAGATACGCAGTATTTT
V gene: TRBV18; clone size: NA; J gene: TRBJ2-2; D gene: NA; CDR3 protein: CASSPPQSTNTGELFF; CDR3 DNA: TGTGCCAGCTCACCTCCTCAGTCGACGAACACCGGGGAGCTGTTTTTT